The clone carrying this T cell receptor (beta chain) was seen a few times. As yet, its antigen is unknown. V dropped 1 base and J dropped 4 bases, with 16 bases sitting between them. There are 16 residues in the CDR3. The germline CDR1 and CDR2 sequences are LGHNA and YNFKEQ. With molecular barcodes, quantitative 5'-RACE was used to make the TCR beta libraries. TCRdb fed the 5' RACE reads into MiXCR, producing one record per CDR3 protein. The sample records about 220,000 distinct CDR3 sequences, 7% to 8% being singletons. These data originate in a study of CD8 T cells in ankylosing spondylitis. Whole-study findings and limits: Apparently characteristic of ankylosing spondylitis blood was a TCR beta motif (roughly eight highly homologous variants). Relatively scarce in peripheral blood, disease-linked clones were CD8+. Some motif variants had been reported before (in reactive arthritis synovial fluid and blood). Clones linked to disease were reported to show significant enrichment in matched ankylosing spondylitis synovial fluid.

The chain is built from TRBV4-2 and TRBJ1-2, with no clear D. This clonotype originated in a male donor with ankylosing spondylitis. The sequencing sample was made of blood, either unsorted or a sorted T cell fraction (not recorded which). CDR3 region: CASSQAATGPAYGYTF. CDR3 DNA sequence: TGTGCCAGCAGCCAAGCGGCAACGGGTCCGGCCTATGGCTACACCTTC.